The clone carrying this T cell receptor (beta chain) turned up a few times. These data originate in a study of blood T cell repertoires in COVID-19. Study overall: Spain, Italy and the United States supplied samples that represented acute and convalescent COVID-19. Nucleic acid was either cDNA or gDNA, and it came from T cells, B-cell-depleted T cells, or PBMCs.

In the original workflow: Nucleated cell number was recorded as an estimate derived from reference gene primer amplification. Assay: immunoSEQ multiplex PCR; the TCRdb copy retains only in-frame clones and omits some. V, J and clone size are those of that table, while D and trimming were read from the DNA. The sample includes approximately 100,000 clones, more than 75% of them seen just once. The CDR3 runs to 13 residues. V lost 1 base to trimming and J lost 8 bases, with 9 bases between them. Looked up from germline, CDR1 is MDHEN and CDR2 is SYDVKM. The chain uses TRBV28 and TRBJ2-1, with D uncertain. This sequence originates from a man in his forties or fifties with acute or convalescent COVID-19. The specimen was peripheral blood. CDR3 region: CASSLYHADEQFF. The CDR3 DNA follows: TGTGCCAGCAGTTTATACCACGCGGATGAGCAGTTCTTC.